This T cell receptor beta chain emerged from a study of tumor-infiltrating lymphocytes in localized non-small cell lung cancer. About the research overall: From each patient, both tumor and uninvolved lung, non-adjacent to tumor, were sampled.

This CDR3 spans 16 amino acids. With V trimmed by 4 bases and J by 9 bases, 10 bases remained unmatched. CDR1 and CDR2 from the germline V gene are LGHNA and YNFKEQ. Method: immunoSEQ multiplex PCR; TCRdb's copy keeps in-frame clones and lacks some. Of roughly 5,400 clones listed, 60% to 70% were seen once; the top ten hold 14%. Notes on the study in general: Different pieces of the same tissue went to different assays, confounding technical variation with intratumor heterogeneity. Higher tumor T cell infiltration than in uninvolved lung was supported by TCRbeta sequencing. TCR sequencing covered a subset of patients with enough tissue.

With respect to this clone: The antigen remains undetermined.

The clonotype was recovered from a human donor with non-small cell lung cancer. Sequenced material: uninvolved lung tissue not adjacent to the tumor. V is TRBV4-2 and J is TRBJ2-1; TRBD2 agrees at 12 bases. CDR3 DNA sequence: TGTGCCAGCAGCCCCCGGACTAGCGGGGTACTCGGTGAGCAGTTCTTC. Translated, it gives CASSPRTSGVLGEQFF.